The clone carrying this T cell receptor beta chain was counted between two and nine times. V dropped 5 bases and J dropped 2; count of bases not matched to a gene: 16. Per the germline V gene, CDR1 is SGHVS and CDR2 is FNYEAQ. This CDR3 contains 18 residues. The data are from a study of T-cell memory formation after mild COVID-19. TCRdb analysed the 5' RACE reads with MiXCR anew, one entry per CDR3 protein. The table lists over 350,000 distinct CDR3 sequences, roughly 15% of them singletons, with 20% to 25% in the top ten. Sequencing used PBMCs or a T cell subset sorted from them (not recorded which). The source is a man between 18 and 35 years old who had mild COVID-19 (a few samples of this study predate the infection). Cell type and time point are not known. The chain combines TRBV7-6 with TRBJ2-3; 7 bases map to TRBD1. The CDR3 reads CASSPHPGTAKDTDTQYF. DNA for the CDR3: TGTGCCAGCAGCCCACACCCCGGGACAGCCAAAGACACAGATACGCAGTATTTT. Looking up the rest from reference TRBV7-6 and TRBJ2-3 gives the full variable domain: GAGVSQSPRYKVTKRGQDVALRCDPISGHVSLYWYRQALGQGPEFLTYFNYEAQQDKSGLPNDRFSAERPEGSISTLTIQRTEQRDSAMYRCASSPHPGTAKDTDTQYFGPGTRLTVL.